Listed below are T cell receptor beta chains from one sample, sequenced in a study of CD8 T cells in Susac syndrome. Using its own MiXCR run on the immunoSEQ multiplex PCR reads, TCRdb lists one record per CDR3 protein. The sample records 150,000 to 190,000 distinct CDR3 sequences, 85% to 95% being singletons. Sequenced sample: CD4+ T cells from PBMCs. The receptors shown here come from a human donor with Susac syndrome. Both conserved end residues are part of each CDR3.

length: 15; J: TRBJ2-1; V: TRBV7-8; CDR3: CASSLAQGSHNEQFF
length: 14; J: TRBJ2-3; V: TRBV29-1; CDR3: CSAGEGGVTDTQYF
length: 17; J: TRBJ1-6; V: TRBV13; CDR3: CASSWTLGTTRNSPLHF
length: 15; J: TRBJ2-7; V: TRBV20-1; CDR3: CSARDGRGGNYEQYF
length: 17; J: TRBJ2-3; V: TRBV7-2; CDR3: CASRGASQSWRGDTQYF
length: 17; J: TRBJ2-2; V: TRBV3-1; CDR3: CASSQDRGRPNTGELFF
length: 9; J: TRBJ2-5; V: TRBV21-1; CDR3: CASTATTYF
length: 14; J: TRBJ2-1; V: TRBV9; CDR3: CASSPRGVYNEQFF
length: 17; J: TRBJ2-1; V: TRBV13; CDR3: CASSLKGFAGVWNEQFF
length: 17; J: TRBJ2-2; V: TRBV5-6; CDR3: CASNLGGGSGITGELFF
length: 13; J: TRBJ2-5; V: TRBV10-3; CDR3: CAISERTQETQYF
length: 15; J: TRBJ2-5; V: TRBV6-5; CDR3: CASSYEQGVQETQYF
length: 14; J: TRBJ2-7; V: TRBV3-1; CDR3: CASSQGLQQYEQYF
length: 12; J: TRBJ1-5; V: TRBV20-1; CDR3: CSVRQKNQPQHF
length: 13; J: TRBJ1-1; V: TRBV20-1; CDR3: CVLPGEMNTEAFF
length: 13; J: TRBJ2-3; V: TRBV4-3; CDR3: CASSQEGGDTQYF
length: 15; J: TRBJ2-7; V: TRBV4-1; CDR3: CASSPPGRQSYEQYF
length: 15; J: TRBJ1-1; V: TRBV20-1; CDR3: CSASRTGALNTEAFF
length: 11; J: TRBJ2-3; V: TRBV20-1; CDR3: CSASPGSTQYF
length: 17; J: TRBJ2-3; V: TRBV20-1; CDR3: CSAREMLRGALFDTQYF
length: 16; J: TRBJ2-3; V: TRBV5-1; CDR3: CASSPGLAGLVDTQYF
length: 15; J: TRBJ2-1; V: TRBV3-1; CDR3: CASSQGTLRVNEQFF